This is a list of T cell receptor beta chains from one sample in a study of T-cell reconstitution after alpha-beta-depleted transplantation in children. Each CDR3 protein gets one entry after TCRdb re-called the PCR reads with MiXCR. The repertoire holds approximately 300,000 distinct CDR3 sequences, with more than 9% as singletons. The starting material was peripheral blood, obtained 180 days after TCRalphabeta/CD19-depleted stem cell transplant. The receptors derive from a male patient under 10 years old who had a stem cell transplant for chronic granulomatous disease, so the T cells may come from the graft donor. The CDR3 runs from the conserved cysteine through the conserved F or W. The D gene is left open where the match is weak. Clone size is stated in some rows and not others, as once, few, many or a class when expanded.

j_call	v_call	clone_size	d_call	cdr3_aa	cdr3_nt
TRBJ2-1	TRBV11-1	many	-	CASSGISAGGYNEQFF	TGTGCCAGCAGCGGCATCAGCGCCGGGGGCTACAATGAGCAGTTCTTC
TRBJ2-1	TRBV7-3	many	TRBD2	CASSSGIAGGGEQFF	TGTGCCAGCAGCTCCGGAATAGCGGGAGGGGGTGAGCAGTTCTTC
TRBJ2-1	TRBV20-1	-	TRBD2	CSAIAGDISFQEQFF	TGCAGTGCTATAGCGGGGGATATTTCTTTTCAAGAGCAGTTCTTC
TRBJ2-5	TRBV7-9	many	-	CASSLIRESGQETQYF	TGTGCCAGCAGCTTAATTCGGGAATCGGGGCAAGAGACCCAGTACTTC
TRBJ1-1	TRBV19	many	-	CASKYIRGAEAFF	TGTGCCAGCAAGTATATTCGGGGGGCAGAAGCTTTCTTT
TRBJ1-2	TRBV2	-	-	CASSKGPGLSHGYTF	TGTGCCAGTTCGAAGGGGCCAGGGCTGTCTCATGGCTACACCTTC
TRBJ2-2	TRBV20-1	-	-	CSASVRVLRGLFF	TGCAGTGCTAGTGTCAGGGTCCTCCGGGGGCTGTTTTTT
TRBJ2-2	TRBV12-3/TRBV12-4	many	-	CASSFESGQNTGELFF	TGTGCCAGCAGTTTTGAGTCTGGACAGAACACCGGGGAGCTGTTTTTT
TRBJ2-3	TRBV6-5	few	TRBD2	CASSYSGYRLAGEYTQYF	TGTGCCAGCAGTTACTCGGGATACCGACTAGCGGGAGAATATACGCAGTATTTT
TRBJ2-5	TRBV20-1	many	TRBD2	CSAITGTNMAFGYQETQYF	TGCAGTGCTATTACCGGGACTAACATGGCCTTCGGGTACCAAGAGACCCAGTACTTC
TRBJ2-7	TRBV10-2	many	TRBD1	CASSGQGPISYEQYF	TGCGCCAGCAGTGGACAGGGACCCATCTCCTACGAGCAGTACTTC
TRBJ2-5	TRBV6-1	many	-	CASSVIQETQYF	TGTGCCAGTAGCGTCATCCAAGAGACCCAGTACTTC
TRBJ2-7	TRBV7-9	many	TRBD1	CASSTGTAYEQYF	TGTGCCAGCAGCACTGGGACAGCCTACGAGCAGTACTTC
TRBJ2-3	TRBV7-6	many	TRBD2	CASSLGTSVSTDTQYF	TGTGCCAGCAGCCTCGGGACTAGCGTCTCCACAGATACGCAGTATTTT
TRBJ2-7	TRBV7-2	many	TRBD2	CASSYGLAGVIRDEQYF	TGTGCCAGCAGCTACGGACTAGCGGGAGTAATCCGCGACGAGCAGTACTTC
TRBJ2-6	TRBV7-2	many	TRBD1	CASRQGASGANVLTF	TGTGCCAGCAGACAGGGGGCTTCTGGGGCCAACGTCCTGACTTTC
TRBJ2-2	TRBV11-2	many	TRBD2	CASSLSSGDVGELFF	TGTGCCAGCAGCTTATCTAGCGGGGACGTCGGGGAGCTGTTTTTT
TRBJ2-1	TRBV7-2	many	TRBD2	CASSLRAGGYNEQFF	TGTGCCAGCAGCTTACGAGCGGGAGGATACAATGAGCAGTTCTTC
TRBJ1-2	TRBV2	many	TRBD1	CASQERTGVGYGYTF	TGTGCCAGCCAAGAACGGACAGGGGTCGGCTATGGCTACACCTTC
TRBJ1-5	TRBV7-9	many	TRBD1	CASSLGDRGDDQPQHF	TGTGCCAGCAGCTTGGGGGACAGGGGGGACGATCAGCCCCAGCATTTT
TRBJ2-1	TRBV24-1	-	TRBD1	CATSDRDRGRGSLFF	TGTGCCACCAGTGATCGAGACAGGGGAAGGGGGTCCCTGTTCTTC
TRBJ2-7	TRBV7-2	many	TRBD2	CASSSGGLTYEQYF	TGTGCCAGCAGCTCGGGAGGCCTAACCTACGAGCAGTACTTC
TRBJ1-1	TRBV30	-	-	CAWSEFLRTTEAFF	TGTGCCTGGAGTGAGTTCCTGCGGACCACTGAAGCTTTCTTT
TRBJ2-1	TRBV5-1	many	-	CASSLPWAGLYNEQFF	TGCGCCAGCAGCTTACCCTGGGCTGGGCTCTACAATGAGCAGTTCTTC
TRBJ2-5	TRBV12-3/TRBV12-4	many	TRBD1	CASSVLRGPQETQYF	TGTGCCAGCAGCGTACTTAGGGGGCCGCAAGAGACCCAGTACTTC
TRBJ2-7	TRBV9	many	TRBD1	CASSQGTAQSYEQYF	TGTGCCAGCAGCCAAGGGACAGCCCAATCCTACGAGCAGTACTTC
TRBJ1-1	TRBV29-1	many	-	CSVERGSFVNTEAFF	TGCAGCGTTGAGCGTGGCAGTTTCGTTAACACTGAAGCTTTCTTT
TRBJ2-4	TRBV20-1	many	-	CSATFPTRLAYIQYF	TGCAGTGCTACTTTCCCCACTAGGCTTGCGTACATTCAGTACTTC
TRBJ2-7	TRBV27	many	-	CASSSNYYEQYF	TGTGCCAGCAGTTCGAACTACTACGAGCAGTACTTC
TRBJ2-7	TRBV20-1	few	TRBD1	CSARIQGARGPDF	TGCAGTGCTAGAATCCAGGGGGCGCGAGGACCGGACTTC
TRBJ1-1	TRBV18	few	TRBD1	CASSAGQGAFAEAFF	TGTGCCAGCTCCGCGGGACAGGGGGCCTTCGCTGAAGCTTTCTTT
TRBJ2-5	TRBV5-1	many	-	CAAGDGNLETQYF	TGCGCCGCTGGGGACGGTAACCTAGAGACCCAGTACTTC
TRBJ1-6	TRBV7-9	many	-	CASSQAQVYNSPLHF	TGTGCCAGCAGCCAGGCACAGGTTTATAATTCACCCCTCCACTTT
TRBJ2-2	TRBV12-3/TRBV12-4	many	-	CASSIRVPNTGELFF	TGTGCCAGCAGTATCAGGGTCCCGAACACCGGGGAGCTGTTTTTT
TRBJ2-5	TRBV6-5	few	TRBD1	CASSYFGTGLQETQYF	TGTGCCAGCAGTTACTTCGGGACAGGTCTCCAAGAGACCCAGTACTTC
TRBJ2-6	TRBV15	many	-	CATSRDFPGSGANVLTF	TGTGCCACCAGCAGGGATTTCCCGGGCTCTGGGGCCAACGTCCTGACTTTC
TRBJ1-2	TRBV18	few	TRBD1	CASSRAGTGYGGYTF	TGTGCCAGCTCACGAGCCGGGACAGGGTATGGTGGCTACACCTTC
TRBJ2-3	TRBV18	-	-	CASGDTSSTDTQYF	TGTGCCAGCGGGGACACCTCTAGCACAGATACGCAGTATTTT
TRBJ2-7	TRBV7-8	many	-	CASIPGGPTGSSYEQYF	TGTGCCAGCATCCCGGGGGGCCCGACAGGGTCCTCCTACGAGCAGTACTTC
TRBJ2-7	TRBV27	many	-	CASSPLTHYEQYF	TGTGCCAGCAGCCCCCTTACACATTACGAGCAGTACTTC
TRBJ2-7	TRBV2	-	TRBD1	CASRRDSICEQYF	TGTGCCAGTCGCCGGGACAGTATCTGCGAGCAGTACTTC
TRBJ2-3	TRBV5-1	many	-	CASSFGDFTDTQYF	TGCGCCAGCAGCTTTGGGGACTTCACAGATACGCAGTATTTT
TRBJ2-2	TRBV5-1	-	-	CASSLFPRGATNTGELFF	TGCGCCAGCAGCTTGTTCCCCAGAGGGGCCACGAACACCGGGGAGCTGTTTTTT